The rows below give T cell receptor beta chains drawn from one sample of a study of shared clonotypes between healthy human individuals. Generated by immunoSEQ multiplex PCR, the TCRdb table keeps only in-frame clones and is missing some. This sample yields around 2.1 million clones, of which about 93% are seen a single time; 1.5% to 2% belongs to the top ten. Sequencing used naive CD8+ T cells from PBMCs. These receptors were collected from a man aged 18 to 30 in good health. Some clones in this sample may be carry-over from other donors' samples. CDR3s include the opening cysteine and the closing phenylalanine or tryptophan. The D gene is left open where the match is weak. Only part of the rows carry a size: once, few, many, or a class if the clone is expanded.

CDR3,DNA,D,size,V,J
CASSPGLAVTGELFF,TGTGCCAGCAGCCCCGGACTAGCGGTTACCGGGGAGCTGTTTTTT,TRBD2,once,TRBV9,TRBJ2-2
CAWSVSGLGPYEQYF,TGTGCCTGGAGTGTATCAGGACTAGGTCCCTACGAGCAGTACTTC,TRBD2,-,TRBV30,TRBJ2-7
CASSLGSNNEQFF,TGTGCCAGCAGTCTGGGCTCCAACAATGAGCAGTTCTTC,-,-,TRBV6-5,TRBJ2-1
CASSQGSGTVYNEQFF,TGCGCCAGCAGCCAAGGCTCCGGGACAGTGTACAATGAGCAGTTCTTC,TRBD1,-,TRBV4-3,TRBJ2-1
CASSGQGSYEQYF,TGTGCCAGCAGCGGGCAGGGGTCCTACGAGCAGTACTTC,-,-,TRBV9,TRBJ2-7
CASSPRGSYNEQFF,TGTGCCAGCAGCCCACGGGGGTCCTACAATGAGCAGTTCTTC,-,-,TRBV9,TRBJ2-1
CASSLDRHSNHEQYF,TGTGCCAGCAGCTTAGATCGCCACAGTAATCACGAGCAGTACTTC,-,-,TRBV11-2,TRBJ2-7
CASSDRGQKNIQYF,TGTGCCAGCAGTGATAGAGGACAGAAAAACATTCAGTACTTC,-,-,TRBV25-1,TRBJ2-4
CASSIGLAGAYEQYF,TGTGCCAGTAGTATCGGACTAGCGGGAGCCTACGAGCAGTACTTC,TRBD2,-,TRBV19,TRBJ2-7
CASSFKQVSGANVLTF,TGTGCCAGCAGCTTCAAACAGGTCTCTGGGGCCAACGTCCTGACTTTC,-,-,TRBV7-9,TRBJ2-6
CASTVREGANTEAFF,TGCGCCAGCACCGTGAGGGAAGGGGCGAACACTGAAGCTTTCTTT,-,-,TRBV4-1,TRBJ1-1
CASSKGGARRTSTDTQYF,TGTGCCAGCAGCAAAGGAGGGGCTAGAAGAACTAGCACAGATACGCAGTATTTT,-,-,TRBV21-1,TRBJ2-3
CASSLSQGQGQPQHF,TGTGCCAGCAGCTTGTCTCAGGGTCAGGGGCAGCCCCAGCATTTT,-,-,TRBV11-2,TRBJ1-5
CASSLGAGSGRYYEQYF,TGTGCCAGCAGCCTTGGGGCCGGCAGCGGGAGGTACTACGAGCAGTACTTC,TRBD2,-,TRBV14,TRBJ2-7
CASSPSGEQYF,TGTGCCAGCAGCCCCTCGGGCGAGCAGTACTTC,-,-,TRBV11-2,TRBJ2-7
CASSSGIYNEQFF,TGTGCCAGCAGTTCGGGCATCTACAATGAGCAGTTCTTC,-,-,TRBV28,TRBJ2-1
CASKLVGADEKLFF,TGTGCCAGCAAATTGGTGGGGGCCGATGAAAAACTGTTTTTT,-,-,TRBV27,TRBJ1-4
CAISESMGGPPNYGYTF,TGTGCCATCAGTGAGTCGATGGGGGGCCCCCCTAACTATGGCTACACCTTC,-,-,TRBV10-3,TRBJ1-2
CAWSVGRYNYGYTF,TGTGCCTGGAGTGTAGGACGGTATAACTATGGCTACACCTTC,-,-,TRBV30,TRBJ1-2
CASSMYGLGRESANEKLFF,TGTGCCAGTAGTATGTACGGTTTAGGGAGAGAGTCGGCTAATGAAAAACTGTTTTTT,-,-,TRBV19,TRBJ1-4
CASSTIGGRDTDTQYF,TGTGCCAGCAGCACCATCGGGGGGCGAGACACAGATACGCAGTATTTT,-,-,TRBV7-9,TRBJ2-3
CASSGGLGGYEQYF,TGCGCCAGCAGTGGTGGGTTAGGCGGCTACGAGCAGTACTTC,-,once,TRBV10-2,TRBJ2-7
CASSLFSDPATQYF,TGTGCCAGCAGCTTATTTTCGGACCCGGCTACGCAGTATTTT,-,-,TRBV7-9,TRBJ2-3
CASSISGTETNYGYTF,TGTGCCAGCAGTATTTCCGGGACAGAGACTAACTATGGCTACACCTTC,TRBD1,-,TRBV7-9,TRBJ1-2
CASSPLSETQYF,TGTGCCAGCAGCCCCTTGTCGGAGACCCAGTACTTC,-,-,TRBV28,TRBJ2-5
CASSLAGDYEQYF,TGTGCCAGCAGTTTGGCAGGAGACTACGAGCAGTACTTC,-,-,TRBV27,TRBJ2-7
CASSPPAGADAEAFF,TGTGCCAGCAGCCCTCCGGCAGGGGCAGACGCTGAAGCTTTCTTT,-,-,TRBV9,TRBJ1-1
CASSLRREIDEQYF,TGTGCCAGCAGTTTAAGGCGGGAGATTGACGAGCAGTACTTC,TRBD2,-,TRBV28,TRBJ2-7
CASSHSKIGDYEQYF,TGTGCCAGCAGCCATTCGAAGATTGGGGATTACGAGCAGTACTTC,-,-,TRBV7-9,TRBJ2-7
CASSLRAGGRYGYTF,TGTGCCAGCAGCTTGAGGGCAGGGGGTCGCTATGGCTACACCTTC,TRBD1,-,TRBV27,TRBJ1-2
CATRITGEGNYGYTF,TGTGCCACCCGAATAACAGGGGAAGGAAACTATGGCTACACCTTC,TRBD1,-,TRBV28,TRBJ1-2
CSVEPREGPNEQFF,TGCAGCGTTGAACCCCGGGAGGGCCCCAATGAGCAGTTCTTC,TRBD2,once,TRBV29-1,TRBJ2-1
CASSVDRSGMYNEQFF,TGTGCCAGCAGCGTAGATCGAAGCGGGATGTACAATGAGCAGTTCTTC,TRBD2,once,TRBV9,TRBJ2-1
CASSVGSGTSGYNEQFF,TGTGCCAGCAGCGTAGGGAGCGGGACTAGCGGTTACAATGAGCAGTTCTTC,TRBD2,-,TRBV9,TRBJ2-1
CASVGEDTEAFF,TGTGCCAGCGTCGGGGAGGACACTGAAGCTTTCTTT,-,-,TRBV27,TRBJ1-1
CASSPSQGPIGGYTF,TGTGCCAGCAGCCCATCACAGGGCCCCATCGGGGGCTACACCTTC,-,-,TRBV2,TRBJ1-2
CASSYLEGVTEAFF,TGTGCCAGCAGTTACTTGGAAGGGGTCACTGAAGCTTTCTTT,-,-,TRBV6-5,TRBJ1-1
CASSLRDSLNTIYF,TGTGCCAGCAGTTTACGGGACAGTCTAAACACCATATATTTT,TRBD1,-,TRBV28,TRBJ1-3
CASTSGEVETQYF,TGCGCCAGCACCTCGGGTGAGGTGGAGACCCAGTACTTC,-,-,TRBV5-1,TRBJ2-5
CASIGGNQPQHF,TGTGCCAGCATTGGCGGCAATCAGCCCCAGCATTTT,-,-,TRBV28,TRBJ1-5
CASSLDTGWPYNEQFF,TGTGCCAGCAGCTTAGACACGGGATGGCCCTACAATGAGCAGTTCTTC,-,-,TRBV7-2,TRBJ2-1